The present TCR beta chain was sequenced within a study of regulatory T cells in long-lasting Graves disease. Points from the study as a whole: For persistent Graves' patients, TCR diversity was lower than for newly diagnosed ones.

Time point specified: newly diagnosed GD, antithyroid drugs for less than 3 months. Isolated PBMC RNA provided the starting material for the TCR library. Both iRepertoire HTBI primers and Arm-PCR of CDR3 regions were used to build the TCR beta libraries. TCRdb reprocessed the multiplex PCR reads with MiXCR, giving one entry per CDR3 protein. This sample has over 500,000 distinct CDR3 sequences; 15% to 20% occur once, and the top ten carry about 12%. With 8 bases removed from V and 0 bases from J, the gap between germline ends came to 14 bases. The germline V gene encodes CDR1 WNHNN and CDR2 SYGVQD (reference sequence). The CDR3 contains 14 residues. This clonotype has a handful of counts. The antigen is unknown. Separately, the same data were catalogued under a study of T cells in Graves' hyperthyroidism and ophthalmopathy.

V and J are TRBV10-1 and TRBJ2-7; D not certain. This TCR came from a man between 18 and 35 years old with Graves disease. The sample was peripheral blood mononuclear cells (PBMCs), taken at new diagnosis, from a patient treated with antithyroid drugs. The CDR3 loop reads CASLKGRSSYEQYF. In DNA, the CDR3 is TGCGCCAGCCTAAAAGGACGGTCCTCCTACGAGCAGTACTTC.